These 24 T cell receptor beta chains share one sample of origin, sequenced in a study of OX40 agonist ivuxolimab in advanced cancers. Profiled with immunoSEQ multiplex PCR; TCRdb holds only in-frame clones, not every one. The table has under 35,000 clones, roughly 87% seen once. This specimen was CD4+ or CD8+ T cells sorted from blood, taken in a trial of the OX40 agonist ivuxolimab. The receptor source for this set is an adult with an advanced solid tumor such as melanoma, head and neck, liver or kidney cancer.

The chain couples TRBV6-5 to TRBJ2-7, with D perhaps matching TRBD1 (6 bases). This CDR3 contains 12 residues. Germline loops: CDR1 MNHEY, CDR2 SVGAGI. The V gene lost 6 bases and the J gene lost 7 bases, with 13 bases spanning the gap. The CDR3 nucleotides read TGTGCCAGCAGCAGGGGTTCGCGGGAGCAGTACTTC. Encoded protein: CASSRGSREQYF.

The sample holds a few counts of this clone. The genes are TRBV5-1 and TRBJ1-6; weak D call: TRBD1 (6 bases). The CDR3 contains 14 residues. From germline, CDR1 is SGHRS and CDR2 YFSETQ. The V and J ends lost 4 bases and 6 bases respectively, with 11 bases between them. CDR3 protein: CASSGTGINSPLHF. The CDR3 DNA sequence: TGCGCCAGCAGCGGCACAGGGATTAATTCACCCCTCCACTTT.

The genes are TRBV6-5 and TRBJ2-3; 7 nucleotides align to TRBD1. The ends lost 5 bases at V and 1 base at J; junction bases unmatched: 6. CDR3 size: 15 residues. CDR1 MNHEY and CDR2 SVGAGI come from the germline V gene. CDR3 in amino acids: CASSRTGVGTDTQYF. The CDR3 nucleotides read TGTGCCAGCAGTAGAACAGGGGTGGGCACAGATACGCAGTATTTT.

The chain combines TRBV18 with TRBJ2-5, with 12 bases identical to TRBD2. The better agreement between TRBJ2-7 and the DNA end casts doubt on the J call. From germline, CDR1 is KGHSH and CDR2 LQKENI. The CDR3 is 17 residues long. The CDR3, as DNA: TGTGCCAGCTCACCTAGACTAGCGGGGGAGAGCTCCTACGAGCAGTACTTC. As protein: CASSPRLAGESSYEQYF.

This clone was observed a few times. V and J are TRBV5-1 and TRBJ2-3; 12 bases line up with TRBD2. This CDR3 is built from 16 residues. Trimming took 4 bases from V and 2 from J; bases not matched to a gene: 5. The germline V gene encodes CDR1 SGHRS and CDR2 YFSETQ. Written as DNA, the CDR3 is TGCGCCAGCAGCCCCGGGACTAGCGGGTACACAGATACGCAGTATTTT. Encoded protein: CASSPGTSGYTDTQYF.

This CDR3 reads CASSSGQGATNEKLFF. The CDR3 coding sequence is TGTGCCAGCAGCTCAGGACAGGGAGCAACTAATGAAAAACTGTTTTTT. This chain joins TRBV27 and TRBJ1-4, with 8 bases matching TRBD1. The germline CDR1 and CDR2 sequences are MNHEY and SMNVEV (reference sequence). The CDR3 length is 16 residues. The V segment lost 6 bases and the J segment 0 bases; nucleotides outside the gene matches: 6.

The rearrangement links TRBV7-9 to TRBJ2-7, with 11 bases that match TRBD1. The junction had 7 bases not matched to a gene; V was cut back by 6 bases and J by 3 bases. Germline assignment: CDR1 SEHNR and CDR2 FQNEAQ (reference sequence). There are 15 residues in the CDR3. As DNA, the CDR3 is TGTGCCAGCAGTCCGACCGGGACAGGGGGCTACGAGCAGTACTTC. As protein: CASSPTGTGGYEQYF. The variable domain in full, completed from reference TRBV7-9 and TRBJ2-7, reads DTGVSQNPRHKITKRGQNVTFRCDPISEHNRLYWYRQTLGQGPEFLTYFQNEAQLEKSRLLSDRFSAERPKGSFSTLEIQRTEQGDSAMYLCASSPTGTGGYEQYFGPGTRLTVT.

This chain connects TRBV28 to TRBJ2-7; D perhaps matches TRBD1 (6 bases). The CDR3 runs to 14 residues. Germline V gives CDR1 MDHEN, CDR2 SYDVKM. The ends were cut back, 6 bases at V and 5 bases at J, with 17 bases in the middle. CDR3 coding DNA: TGTGCCAGCAGCAGGACAGCGTATAACCACGAGCAGTACTTC. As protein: CASSRTAYNHEQYF.

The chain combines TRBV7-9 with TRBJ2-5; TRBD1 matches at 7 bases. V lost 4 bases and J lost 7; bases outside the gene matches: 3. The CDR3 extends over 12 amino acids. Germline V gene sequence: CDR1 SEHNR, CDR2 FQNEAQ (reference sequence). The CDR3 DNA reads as TGTGCCAGCAGCTCGACAGGGTTGACCCAGTACTTC. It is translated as CASSSTGLTQYF.

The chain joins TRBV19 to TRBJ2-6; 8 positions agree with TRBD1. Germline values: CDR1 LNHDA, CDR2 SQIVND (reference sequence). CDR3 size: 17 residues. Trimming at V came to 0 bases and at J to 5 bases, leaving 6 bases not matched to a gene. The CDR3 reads CASSIERGTGRANVLTF. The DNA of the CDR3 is TGTGCCAGTAGTATAGAAAGGGGGACAGGAAGGGCCAACGTCCTGACTTTC.

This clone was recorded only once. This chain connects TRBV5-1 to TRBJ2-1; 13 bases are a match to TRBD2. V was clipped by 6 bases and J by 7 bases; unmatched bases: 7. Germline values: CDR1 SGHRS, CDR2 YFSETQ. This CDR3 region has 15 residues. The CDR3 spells CASTRTSGSLNEQFF. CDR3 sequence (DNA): TGCGCCAGCACCCGGACTAGCGGGAGTCTTAATGAGCAGTTCTTC.

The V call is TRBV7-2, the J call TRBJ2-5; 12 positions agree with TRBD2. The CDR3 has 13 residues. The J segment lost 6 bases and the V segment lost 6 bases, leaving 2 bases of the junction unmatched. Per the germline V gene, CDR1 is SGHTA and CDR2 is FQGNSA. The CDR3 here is CASRLAGGQTQYF. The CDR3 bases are TGTGCCAGCAGACTAGCGGGAGGACAGACCCAGTACTTC.

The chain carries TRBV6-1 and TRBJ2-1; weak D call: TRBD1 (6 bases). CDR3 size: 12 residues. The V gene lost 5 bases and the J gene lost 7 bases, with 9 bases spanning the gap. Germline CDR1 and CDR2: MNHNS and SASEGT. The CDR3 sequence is CASSTGLNEQFF. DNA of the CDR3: TGTGCCAGCAGTACAGGGTTGAATGAGCAGTTCTTC.

CDR3 loop: CASSASTGLGTEAFF. CDR3 coding DNA: TGTGCCAGCAGCGCCTCGACAGGACTTGGTACTGAAGCTTTCTTT. This rearrangement joins TRBV7-9 to TRBJ1-1; possible D gene TRBD1, 6 bases. Germline CDR1 is SEHNR and CDR2 is FQNEAQ (reference sequence). V lost 5 bases and J lost 5, with 18 bases in between. This CDR3 is built from 15 residues. The full variable domain, rest sourced from reference TRBV7-9 and TRBJ1-1, is DTGVSQNPRHKITKRGQNVTFRCDPISEHNRLYWYRQTLGQGPEFLTYFQNEAQLEKSRLLSDRFSAERPKGSFSTLEIQRTEQGDSAMYLCASSASTGLGTEAFFGQGTRLTVV.

The DNA of the CDR3 is TGTGCCAGCAGCCAAGAGGTGGGGCAGGTGCCTTTTTGGGAGCAGTTCTTC. Protein product: CASSQEVGQVPFWEQFF. The rearrangement links TRBV4-2 to TRBJ2-1; D perhaps matches TRBD1 (5 bases). Germline CDR1 and CDR2: LGHNA and YNFKEQ. V lost 0 bases and J 10 bases, leaving 22 bases between the germline ends. There are 17 residues in the CDR3.

CDR3 DNA sequence: TGTGCCAGTAGCCTATCACGGGACAGGGGGTTTTTGGCTGAAGCTTTCTTT. Amino acid sequence: CASSLSRDRGFLAEAFF. J is TRBJ1-1 and V is TRBV19; 11 positions agree with TRBD1. Losses at the gene ends were 6 bases for V and 6 bases for J; bases not matched to a gene: 15. The CDR3 length is 17 residues. Germline V gene sequence: CDR1 LNHDA, CDR2 SQIVND (reference sequence). Together with reference TRBV19 and TRBJ1-1, the CDR3 gives the full variable domain: DGGITQSPKYLFRKEGQNVTLSCEQNLNHDAMYWYRQDPGQGLRLIYYSQIVNDFQKGDIAEGYSVSREKKESFPLTVTSAQKNPTAFYLCASSLSRDRGFLAEAFFGQGTRLTVV.

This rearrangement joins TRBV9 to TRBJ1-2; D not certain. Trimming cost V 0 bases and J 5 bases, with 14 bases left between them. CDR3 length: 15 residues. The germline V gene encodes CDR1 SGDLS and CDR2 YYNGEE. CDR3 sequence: CASSVGVGQEYGYTF. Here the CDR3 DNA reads TGTGCCAGCAGCGTAGGGGTAGGGCAGGAGTATGGCTACACCTTC.

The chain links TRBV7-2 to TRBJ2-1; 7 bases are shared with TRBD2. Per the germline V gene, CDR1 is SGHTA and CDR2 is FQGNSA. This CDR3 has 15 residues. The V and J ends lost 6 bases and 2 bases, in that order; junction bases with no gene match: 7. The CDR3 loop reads CASSLSGNTYNEQFF. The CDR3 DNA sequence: TGTGCCAGCAGTTTGAGCGGGAACACCTACAATGAGCAGTTCTTC.

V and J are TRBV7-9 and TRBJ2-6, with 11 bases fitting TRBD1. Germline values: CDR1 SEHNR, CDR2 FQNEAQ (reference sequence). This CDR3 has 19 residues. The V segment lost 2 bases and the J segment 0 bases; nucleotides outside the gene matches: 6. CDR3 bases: TGTGCCAGCAGCTTACCCCGGGACAGGGGGTTCTCTGGGGCCAACGTCCTGACTTTC. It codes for CASSLPRDRGFSGANVLTF.

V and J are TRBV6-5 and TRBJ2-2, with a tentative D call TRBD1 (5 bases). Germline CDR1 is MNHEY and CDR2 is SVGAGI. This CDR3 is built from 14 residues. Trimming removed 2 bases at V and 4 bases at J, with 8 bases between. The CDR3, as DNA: TGTGCCAGCAGTTACCCAGGGCCCACCGGGGAGCTGTTTTTT. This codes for CASSYPGPTGELFF.

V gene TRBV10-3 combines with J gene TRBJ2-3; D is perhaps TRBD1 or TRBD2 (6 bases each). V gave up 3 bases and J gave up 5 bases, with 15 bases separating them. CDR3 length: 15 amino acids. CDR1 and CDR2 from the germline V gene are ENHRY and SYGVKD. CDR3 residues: CAISDGHREEDTQYF. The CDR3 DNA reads TGTGCCATCAGTGATGGCCACAGGGAGGAAGATACGCAGTATTTT.

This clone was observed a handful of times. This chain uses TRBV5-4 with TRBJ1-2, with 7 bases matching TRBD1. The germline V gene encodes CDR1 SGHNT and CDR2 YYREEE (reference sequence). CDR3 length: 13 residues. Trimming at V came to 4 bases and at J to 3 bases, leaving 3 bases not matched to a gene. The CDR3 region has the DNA TGTGCCAGCAGCAAGACAGGGCACTATGGCTACACCTTC. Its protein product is CASSKTGHYGYTF.

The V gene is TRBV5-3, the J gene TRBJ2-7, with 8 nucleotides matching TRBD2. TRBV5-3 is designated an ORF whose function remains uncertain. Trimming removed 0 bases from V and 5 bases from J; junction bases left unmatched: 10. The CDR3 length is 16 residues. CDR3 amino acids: CARSLGGGMVVDEQYF. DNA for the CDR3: TGTGCCAGAAGCTTGGGCGGGGGGATGGTGGTAGACGAGCAGTACTTC.

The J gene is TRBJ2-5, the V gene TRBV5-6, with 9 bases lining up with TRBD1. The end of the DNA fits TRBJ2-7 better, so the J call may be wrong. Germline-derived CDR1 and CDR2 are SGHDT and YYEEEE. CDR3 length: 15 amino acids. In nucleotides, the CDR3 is TGTGCCAGCAGCCAGGCGGGGGACAGGGAAAACGAGCAGTACTTC. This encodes CASSQAGDRENEQYF.